In this sample, the clone carrying this T cell receptor beta chain turned up once. Sequencing was performed with immunoSEQ multiplex PCR; in TCRdb, only in-frame clones are kept and a portion is missing. The repertoire holds about 370,000 clones, with 87% as singletons. The entry originates in a study of blood T cell repertoires in COVID-19. Study-level information: The samples span acute and convalescent COVID-19 from the United States, Italy and Spain. From T cells, B-cell-depleted T cells, or PBMCs came the material, which was cDNA or gDNA.

Seattle patients were enrolled during active infection and followed longitudinally. Trimming pared 4 bases from V and 5 bases from J, leaving 18 bases between. This CDR3 is 15 amino acids long. Germline V CDR1 and CDR2: SGHRS, YFSETQ. This chain connects TRBV5-1 to TRBJ1-1; D may be TRBD1 (6 bases). The material sequenced was peripheral blood. The receptor was derived from a woman aged 30 to 39 with COVID-19, enrolled during active disease. The CDR3 DNA reads as TGCGCCAGCAGCGCCACCCGGGGGGGGCGGACTGAAGCTTTCTTT. It is translated as CASSATRGGRTEAFF.